The text below deals with one T cell receptor (beta chain). J gave up 5 bases and V 7 bases, and 12 bases lay outside the gene matches. Per the germline V gene, CDR1 is SQVTM and CDR2 is ANQGSEA. The CDR3 runs 14 residues. TCRdb keeps only in-frame clones here, not all; method: immunoSEQ multiplex PCR. Among roughly 250,000 clones listed, around 84% were seen once. The sample originates from a study of blood T cell repertoires in COVID-19. Participants' reported clinical history set cohort assignment. Sequenced: PBMCs or T cells enriched from blood (not recorded which). The TCR was taken from a woman between 45 and 65 years old who had recovered from COVID-19. This chain connects TRBV29-1 to TRBJ2-5; 8 bases are shared with TRBD2. The CDR3 nucleotides read TGCAGCGCCCTCCGGGGGGGTCTGATGGAGACCCAGTACTTC. Its protein is CSALRGGLMETQYF.